A selection of T cell receptor beta chains follows, all from one sample in a study of regulatory T cells in long-lasting Graves disease. TCRdb recomputed calls from the multiplex PCR reads with MiXCR, one row per CDR3 protein. The table has about 460,000 distinct CDR3 sequences, 20% to 25% seen once; the top ten hold roughly 14%. This material consisted of peripheral blood mononuclear cells (PBMCs), taken when the disease was refractory, from a patient treated with antithyroid drugs. These receptors were taken from a female donor with Graves disease. CDR3s include the opening cysteine and the closing phenylalanine or tryptophan. The order of the fields is V gene, J gene, clone size, D gene, CDR3 DNA, CDR3 protein. The D gene is left open where the match is weak. Expanded clones get a size class; other rows say once, few or many, or leave the size out.

TRBV28	TRBJ2-7	-	-	TGTGCCAGCTCACCACAGGCAGAGCCCAGGGTCGAGCAGTACTTC	CASSPQAEPRVEQYF
TRBV2	TRBJ2-5	many	-	TGTGCCAGCTATCGGGACGACCAAGAGACCCAGTACTTC	CASYRDDQETQYF
TRBV11-2	TRBJ2-5	many	TRBD1	TGTGCCAGCAGCACCCTCAGGGGACAGGGGAGGAGTGAGACCCAGTACTTC	CASSTLRGQGRSETQYF
TRBV12-3/TRBV12-4	TRBJ2-3	-	-	TGTGCCAGCAGTTCTACCGGGACACTGGGAGATACGCAGTATTTT	CASSSTGTLGDTQYF
TRBV12-3/TRBV12-4	TRBJ1-1	many	TRBD1	TGTGCCAGCAGTCCGCGGGGACAGGGGAACACTGAAGCTTTCTTT	CASSPRGQGNTEAFF
TRBV11-2	TRBJ2-5	many	TRBD1	TGTGCCAGCAGCTTAACGAGGACAGGGGGCGTCGAGACCCAGTACTTC	CASSLTRTGGVETQYF
TRBV27	TRBJ2-7	-	TRBD1	TGTGCCAGCAGTTTGAGAACAGGGGTTTCCGAGCAGTACTTC	CASSLRTGVSEQYF
TRBV2	TRBJ2-1	-	TRBD2	TGTGCCAGCAGTCCGCTAGCGGATGAGCAGTTCTTC	CASSPLADEQFF
TRBV18	TRBJ2-2	few	-	TGTGCCAGCTCACCGACAGAAAACACCGGGGAGCTGTTTTTT	CASSPTENTGELFF
TRBV6-2/TRBV6-3	TRBJ2-7	many	-	TGTGCCAGCAGTTTCACGGGGAGCCTCTACGAGCAGTACTTC	CASSFTGSLYEQYF
TRBV7-2	TRBJ2-5	many	TRBD2	TGTGCCAGCAGCCCGGGACTAGCGGGAGGCCAAGAGACCCAGTACTTC	CASSPGLAGGQETQYF
TRBV5-5	TRBJ2-4	-	-	TGTGCCAGCAGCTTGGACGGGGCCCAAAACATTCAGTACTTC	CASSLDGAQNIQYF
TRBV12-3/TRBV12-4	TRBJ2-4	-	TRBD1	TGTGCCAGCAGTCCCTGGACAGGGGAGAACATTCAGTACTTC	CASSPWTGENIQYF
TRBV12-3/TRBV12-4	TRBJ2-7	few	-	TGTGCCAGCAGTTCAGAGACCCAAGCCTACGAGCAGTACTTC	CASSSETQAYEQYF
TRBV7-2	TRBJ2-7	many	TRBD2	TGTGCCAGCAGCTTGGGACTAGCGGGGGCCTCTTCCTACGAGCAGTACTTC	CASSLGLAGASSYEQYF
TRBV7-2	TRBJ2-3	-	-	TGTGCCAGCGGTTTTGCTTATACGCAGTATTTT	CASGFAYTQYF
TRBV6-2/TRBV6-3	TRBJ1-5	many	-	TGTGCCAGCAGCCGGGTCAATCAGCCCCAGCATTTT	CASSRVNQPQHF
TRBV2	TRBJ2-7	many	-	TGTGCCAGCAGACGCCAGGGCTTCGGGGAGCAGTACTTC	CASRRQGFGEQYF
TRBV11-2	TRBJ2-5	many	-	TGTGCCAGCAGCTTAGATTGGGGGATCCAAGAGACCCAGTACTTC	CASSLDWGIQETQYF
TRBV6-5	TRBJ1-2	many	-	TGTGCCAGCAGTTCCCACCGACAGACAGAGATGAATAACTATGGCTACACCTTC	CASSSHRQTEMNNYGYTF
TRBV28	TRBJ2-2	few	TRBD1	TGTGCCATGAGGGACAGAACGAACACCGGGGAGCTGTTTTTT	CAMRDRTNTGELFF
TRBV14	TRBJ2-1	-	TRBD2	TGTGCCAGCAGCCAAGGGGCTAGCGGGATCAATGAGCAGTTCTTC	CASSQGASGINEQFF
TRBV20-1	TRBJ2-7	-	-	TGCAGTGCTAAACTGACAGGTTCCTACGAGCAGTACTTC	CSAKLTGSYEQYF
TRBV11-2	TRBJ1-6	many	-	TGTGCCAGCAGTTTCGGATTGGATTCACCCCTCCACTTT	CASSFGLDSPLHF
TRBV9	TRBJ2-5	many	-	TGTGCCAGCAGCGTAGACACCGCCCAAGAGACCCAGTACTTC	CASSVDTAQETQYF
TRBV27	TRBJ2-3	few	-	TGTGCCAGCAGTTTATTGGGGGGCACGCAGTATTTT	CASSLLGGTQYF
TRBV10-3	TRBJ2-5	many	TRBD1	TGTGCCATCAGTATGGGACAGGGAACGGAAGAGACCCAGTACTTC	CAISMGQGTEETQYF
TRBV28	TRBJ1-5	many	-	TGTGCCAGCAGTCGGGCCCCGGGGAATCAGCCCCAGCATTTT	CASSRAPGNQPQHF
TRBV10-3	TRBJ1-6	few	TRBD1	TGTGCCATCAGTCCATCAATGGGACAGGGTTATTCACCCCTCCACTTT	CAISPSMGQGYSPLHF
TRBV11-2	TRBJ1-4	many	-	TGTGCCAGCAGCCTCGTCGGAGGCCCTCAGGAAAAACTGTTTTTT	CASSLVGGPQEKLFF
TRBV7-2	TRBJ2-7	many	-	TGTGCCAGCAGCCTCCGGGACTCGTTCCGCGAGCAGTACTTC	CASSLRDSFREQYF
TRBV5-1	TRBJ2-7	few	-	TGCGCCAGCAGCCCCTTGGCGGTTGAGAACTACGAGCAGTACTTC	CASSPLAVENYEQYF
TRBV7-2	TRBJ1-1	-	-	TGTGCCAGCAGCCCACAAAGCACCGTGGGGATACGAGCTTTCTTT	CASSPQSTVGIRAFF
TRBV20-1	TRBJ1-2	many	TRBD1	TGCAGTGCTAGAGATCCGAACAGGGGATATGGCTACACCTTC	CSARDPNRGYGYTF
TRBV7-6	TRBJ1-5	-	TRBD1	TGTGCCAGCAGCTTAGCCAGGGGGCTGCATCAGCCCCAGCATTTT	CASSLARGLHQPQHF
TRBV7-9	TRBJ2-2	-	TRBD2	TGTGCCAGCAGCCCAGCTGGCGGGGGGAGCACCGGGGAGCTGTTTTTT	CASSPAGGGSTGELFF
TRBV28	TRBJ2-7	many	TRBD2	TGTGCCAGCAGCCCCCCGCTGGGGGGGATCGAGCAGTACTTC	CASSPPLGGIEQYF
TRBV7-2	TRBJ2-5	many	-	TGTGCCAGCAGCTTAGATCAGGGGGGAGAGACCCAGTACTTC	CASSLDQGGETQYF
TRBV6-2/TRBV6-3	TRBJ2-2	many	-	TGTGCCAGCAGTTTTCTCGGGGAGCTGTTTTTT	CASSFLGELFF
TRBV6-2/TRBV6-3	TRBJ2-5	-	TRBD2	TGTGCCAGCAGTTACTCGGGGGGACTAGCGGGAGAGTGGGAGACCCAGTACTTC	CASSYSGGLAGEWETQYF
TRBV7-2	TRBJ2-5	-	TRBD1	TGTGCCAGCAGCATTAGCCGGGACAGAGCTAGCCAAGAGACCCAGTACTTC	CASSISRDRASQETQYF
TRBV6-1	TRBJ1-5	-	-	TGTGCCAGCAGCCGGGACACCAGTCCTAGCAATCAGCCCCAGCATTTT	CASSRDTSPSNQPQHF
TRBV30	TRBJ1-3	few	-	TGTGCCTGGACTATCGGAAACACCATATATTTT	CAWTIGNTIYF
TRBV12-3/TRBV12-4	TRBJ1-5	many	TRBD1	TGTGCCAGCAGCAAACAACTGGGGACAGGGGGCGTGAGCGTGATAAAGCAGCCCCAGCATTTT	CASSKQLGTGGVSVIKQPQHF
TRBV30	TRBJ2-5	-	-	TGTGCCTGGCGCAGGGGGGCGGGGCCCTCTTGGGAGACCCAGTACTTC	CAWRRGAGPSWETQYF
TRBV6-2/TRBV6-3	TRBJ2-2	-	-	TGTGCCGCCGGAGGACAGAACACCGGGGAGCTGTTTTTT	CAAGGQNTGELFF
TRBV7-9	TRBJ2-7	-	TRBD1	TGTGCCAGCAGCTCGGGGACAGGTGCCTCCTACGAGCAGTACTTC	CASSSGTGASYEQYF
TRBV20-1	TRBJ2-7	-	-	TGCAGTGCTAGATCCCCTACGGGGCCCGAGCAGTACTTC	CSARSPTGPEQYF
TRBV7-2	TRBJ1-5	many	-	TGTGCCAGCAGAATTTCAGACGGAAATCAGCCCCAGCATTTT	CASRISDGNQPQHF
TRBV11-3	TRBJ2-5	many	-	TGTGCCAGCAGCTCGTCCGGGGTCGTAGGAACCCAGTACTTC	CASSSSGVVGTQYF
TRBV9	TRBJ1-1	-	TRBD1	TGTGCCAGCAGCGGTATACAGGGGGGCGCTGAAGCTTTCTTT	CASSGIQGGAEAFF
TRBV7-2	TRBJ2-3	once	TRBD1	TGTGCCAGCAGCGCTGGGACAGCCACGACAGATACGCAGTATTTT	CASSAGTATTDTQYF
TRBV28	TRBJ2-7	many	-	TGTGCCAGCAGCTCCCGATCCCAATACGAGCAGTACTTC	CASSSRSQYEQYF